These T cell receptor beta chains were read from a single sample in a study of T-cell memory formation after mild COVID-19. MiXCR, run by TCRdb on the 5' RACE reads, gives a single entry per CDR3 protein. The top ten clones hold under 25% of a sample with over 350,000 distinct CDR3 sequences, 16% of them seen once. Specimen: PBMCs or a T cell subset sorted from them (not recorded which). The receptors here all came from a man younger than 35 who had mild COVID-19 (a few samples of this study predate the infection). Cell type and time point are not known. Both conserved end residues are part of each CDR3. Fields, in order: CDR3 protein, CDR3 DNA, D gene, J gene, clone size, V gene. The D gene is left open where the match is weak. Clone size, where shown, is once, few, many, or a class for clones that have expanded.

CASRQSGLAKNIQYF,TGTGCCAGCAGACAAAGCGGGTTAGCCAAAAACATTCAGTACTTC,-,TRBJ2-4,few,TRBV3-1
CASTIRDTQYF,TGTGCCAGCACTATCAGGGATACGCAGTATTTT,-,TRBJ2-3,once,TRBV6-2/TRBV6-3
CSVAGLAGATDTQYF,TGCAGCGTCGCCGGACTAGCGGGGGCCACAGATACGCAGTATTTT,TRBD2,TRBJ2-3,-,TRBV29-1
CASSGWTAINSPLHF,TGTGCCAGCAGCGGGTGGACAGCGATCAATTCACCCCTCCACTTT,-,TRBJ1-6,few,TRBV7-9
CASSLVSTEADTQYF,TGTGCCAGCAGCTTGGTGTCTACCGAGGCAGATACGCAGTATTTT,-,TRBJ2-3,-,TRBV5-4
CASTRTGMGQMNTEAFF,TGTGCCAGCACCAGAACGGGGATGGGACAGATGAACACTGAAGCTTTCTTT,TRBD1,TRBJ1-1,few,TRBV3-1
CASTPDVGRETQYF,TGCGCCAGCACCCCTGACGTGGGGCGGGAGACCCAGTACTTC,-,TRBJ2-5,few,TRBV4-1
CASSPRSTGELFF,TGTGCCAGCAGCCCTCGATCTACCGGGGAGCTGTTTTTT,-,TRBJ2-2,many,TRBV12-3/TRBV12-4
CASSPIAGAETQYF,TGCGCCAGCAGCCCCATAGCGGGAGCAGAGACCCAGTACTTC,TRBD2,TRBJ2-5,few,TRBV4-3
CASTATGGTDTQYF,TGCGCCAGCACGGCGACAGGGGGCACAGATACGCAGTATTTT,TRBD1,TRBJ2-3,many,TRBV10-2
CASSPPGGGTQPQHF,TGTGCCAGCAGTCCACCAGGGGGGGGGACTCAGCCCCAGCATTTT,TRBD1,TRBJ1-5,-,TRBV6-6
CASSQGGGYEQYF,TGCGCCAGCAGCCAAGGCGGGGGATACGAGCAGTACTTC,TRBD2,TRBJ2-7,many,TRBV4-1
CASSSWLAKNIQYF,TGTGCCAGCAGTTCCTGGTTAGCCAAAAACATTCAGTACTTC,-,TRBJ2-4,-,TRBV27